The T cell receptor (beta chain) described here comes from a study of blood T cell repertoires in COVID-19. Across the study: PBMCs, B-cell-depleted T cells, or T cells provided the cDNA or gDNA that made up the material.

As originally analysed: Estimation of nucleated cell counts was performed using reference gene primer amplification. Generated by immunoSEQ multiplex PCR, the TCRdb table keeps only in-frame clones and is missing some. That table gives V, J and clone size, and the DNA gave D and trimming. The sample has around 300,000 clones, roughly 90% seen once. This clone was seen just once. Two negative PCRs, clearance, or symptom resolution had been documented for recovered Cohort 3 donors. The sequencing sample was made of PBMCs or T cells enriched from blood (not recorded which). The receptor was derived from a woman in her thirties or forties who had recovered from COVID-19.

This CDR3 is CASSKPGQGGLGNQPQHF. As DNA, the CDR3 is TGTGCCAGCAGCAAACCGGGACAGGGCGGTTTGGGCAATCAGCCCCAGCATTTT. The chain has TRBV27 and TRBJ1-5; 9 bases map to TRBD1. This CDR3 comprises 18 residues. V was pared by 6 bases and J by 2 bases, with 14 bases of the junction left unmatched. The germline gives CDR1 MNHEY, CDR2 SMNVEV (reference sequence).